The TCR beta chain under discussion was sequenced for a study of blood T cells in healthy people across ages. General study points: Diversity figures derived from one million T cells were judged to underestimate the true value. Age showed a roughly linear inverse relationship with TCR beta diversity per million T cells.

PCR was performed a second time for roughly 7 to 11 cycles using a sample-barcoded 5' primer and a J-beta primer mix. One entry per CDR3 protein, called by TCRdb with MiXCR from the 5' RACE reads. The repertoire holds 760,000 or so distinct CDR3 sequences, with roughly 25% as singletons. The sample holds a few counts of this clonotype. The antigen remains unidentified. These data also featured in a second study, about T cells of mothers and their children. That report adds: Donors were a few healthy Caucasian mothers and their six children. The whole RNA yield was converted to cDNA, around 1.4 ug per 15 ul.

The sequence was collected from a boy younger than 18 in good health. Sequencing was done on a sample of blood.

The CDR3 nucleotides are TGTGCCAGCAGCCACCGGGACCTCACAGATACGCAGTATTTT. This encodes CASSHRDLTDTQYF. The chain employs TRBV7-9 and TRBJ2-3, with D possibly being TRBD1 or TRBD2 (5 bases each). The CDR3 runs 14 residues. Germline CDR1 is SEHNR and CDR2 is FQNEAQ (reference sequence). The V end was cut by 5 bases, the J end by 2 bases, with 11 bases between.